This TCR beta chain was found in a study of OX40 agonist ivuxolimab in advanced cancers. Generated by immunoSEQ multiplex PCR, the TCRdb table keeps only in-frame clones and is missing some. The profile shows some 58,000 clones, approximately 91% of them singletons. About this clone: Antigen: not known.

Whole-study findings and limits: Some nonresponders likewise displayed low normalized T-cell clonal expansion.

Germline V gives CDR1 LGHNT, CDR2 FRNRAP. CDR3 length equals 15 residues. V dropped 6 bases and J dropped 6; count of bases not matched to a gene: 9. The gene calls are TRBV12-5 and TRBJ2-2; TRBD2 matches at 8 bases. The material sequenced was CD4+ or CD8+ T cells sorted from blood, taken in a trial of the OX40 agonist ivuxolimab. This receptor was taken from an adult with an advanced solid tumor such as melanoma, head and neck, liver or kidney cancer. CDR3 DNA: TGTGCTAGTGGACTTAATAGCGGGGCGGCCGGGGAGCTGTTTTTT. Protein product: CASGLNSGAAGELFF. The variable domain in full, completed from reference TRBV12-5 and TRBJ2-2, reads DARVTQTPRHKVTEMGQEVTMRCQPILGHNTVFWYRQTMMQGLELLAYFRNRAPLDDSGMPKDRFSAEMPDATLATLKIQPSEPRDSAVYFCASGLNSGAAGELFFGEGSRLTVL.